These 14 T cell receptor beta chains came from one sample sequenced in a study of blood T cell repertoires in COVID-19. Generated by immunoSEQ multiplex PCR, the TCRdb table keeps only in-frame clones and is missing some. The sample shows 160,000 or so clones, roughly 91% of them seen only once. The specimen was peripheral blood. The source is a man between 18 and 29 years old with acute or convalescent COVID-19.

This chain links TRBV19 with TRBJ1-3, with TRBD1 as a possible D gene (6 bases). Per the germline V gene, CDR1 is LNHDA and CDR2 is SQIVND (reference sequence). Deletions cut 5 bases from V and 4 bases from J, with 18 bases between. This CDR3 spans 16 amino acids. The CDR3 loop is CASSSLQGVWGNTIYF. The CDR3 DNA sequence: TGTGCCAGTAGTTCTCTACAGGGTGTCTGGGGAAACACCATATATTTT.

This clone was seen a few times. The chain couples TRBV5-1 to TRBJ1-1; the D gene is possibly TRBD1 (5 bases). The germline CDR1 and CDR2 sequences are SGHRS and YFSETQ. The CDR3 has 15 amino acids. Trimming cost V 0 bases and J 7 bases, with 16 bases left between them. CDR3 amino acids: CASSLGQGLGGEAFF. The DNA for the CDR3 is TGCGCCAGCAGCTTGGGTCAGGGACTAGGTGGTGAAGCTTTCTTT.

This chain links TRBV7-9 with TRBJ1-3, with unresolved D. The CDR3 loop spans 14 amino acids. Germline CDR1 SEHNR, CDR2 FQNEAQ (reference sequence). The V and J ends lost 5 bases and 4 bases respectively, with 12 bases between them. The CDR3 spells CASSQATGGNTIYF. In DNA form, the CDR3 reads TGTGCCAGCAGCCAGGCGACCGGAGGAAACACCATATATTTT.

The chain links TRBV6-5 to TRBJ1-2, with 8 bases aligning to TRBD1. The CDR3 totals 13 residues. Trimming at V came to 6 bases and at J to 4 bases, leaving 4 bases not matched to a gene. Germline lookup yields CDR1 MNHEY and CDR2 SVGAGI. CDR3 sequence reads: CASRGQGAYGYTF. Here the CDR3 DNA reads TGTGCCAGCAGAGGGCAGGGGGCCTATGGCTACACCTTC.

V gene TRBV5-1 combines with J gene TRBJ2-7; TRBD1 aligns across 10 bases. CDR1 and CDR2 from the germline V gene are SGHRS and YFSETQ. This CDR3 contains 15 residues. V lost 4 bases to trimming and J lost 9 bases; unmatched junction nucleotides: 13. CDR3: CASSPPGQGTMRQYF. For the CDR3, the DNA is TGCGCCAGCAGCCCACCGGGACAGGGGACGATGCGGCAGTACTTC. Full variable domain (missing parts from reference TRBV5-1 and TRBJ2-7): KAGVTQTPRYLIKTRGQQVTLSCSPISGHRSVSWYQQTPGQGLQFLFEYFSETQRNKGNFPGRFSGRQFSNSRSEMNVSTLELGDSALYLCASSPPGQGTMRQYFGPGTRLTVT.

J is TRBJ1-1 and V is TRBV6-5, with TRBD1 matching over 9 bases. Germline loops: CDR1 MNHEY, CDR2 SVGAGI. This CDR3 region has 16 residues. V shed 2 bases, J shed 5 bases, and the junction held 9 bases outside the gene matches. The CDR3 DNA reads TGTGCCAGCAGTTACGGAGCAGGGACAGGGAGAACTGAAGCTTTCTTT. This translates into CASSYGAGTGRTEAFF.

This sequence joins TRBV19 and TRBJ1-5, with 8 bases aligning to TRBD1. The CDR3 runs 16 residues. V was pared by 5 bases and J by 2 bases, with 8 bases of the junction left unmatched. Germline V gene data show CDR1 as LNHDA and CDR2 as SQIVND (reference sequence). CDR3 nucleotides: TGTGCCAGTAGTTCAACAGGGGGTCGAGGCAATCAGCCCCAGCATTTT. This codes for CASSSTGGRGNQPQHF.

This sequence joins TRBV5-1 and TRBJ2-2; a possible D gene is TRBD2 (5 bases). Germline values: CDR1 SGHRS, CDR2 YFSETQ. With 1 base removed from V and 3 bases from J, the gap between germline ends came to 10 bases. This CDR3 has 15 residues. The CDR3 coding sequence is TGCGCCAGCAGCTTGTTCGCGAGGGACACCGGGGAGCTGTTTTTT. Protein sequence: CASSLFARDTGELFF.

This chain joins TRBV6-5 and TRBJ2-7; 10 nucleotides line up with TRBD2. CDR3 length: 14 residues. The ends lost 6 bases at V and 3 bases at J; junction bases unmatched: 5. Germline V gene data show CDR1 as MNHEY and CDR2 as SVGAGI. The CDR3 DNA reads TGTGCCAGCAGGCTAGCGGGAGCAGGCTACGAGCAGTACTTC. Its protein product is CASRLAGAGYEQYF.

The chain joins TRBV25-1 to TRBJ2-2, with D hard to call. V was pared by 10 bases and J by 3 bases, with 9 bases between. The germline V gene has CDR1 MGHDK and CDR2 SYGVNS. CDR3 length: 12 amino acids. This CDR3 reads CATLPDTGELFF. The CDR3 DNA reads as TGTGCCACCCTACCTGACACCGGGGAGCTGTTTTTT.

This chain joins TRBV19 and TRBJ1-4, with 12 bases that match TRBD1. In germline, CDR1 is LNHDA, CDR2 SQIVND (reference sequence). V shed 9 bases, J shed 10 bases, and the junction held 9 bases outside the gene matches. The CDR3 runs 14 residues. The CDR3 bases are TGTGCCAGAGAACGGGACAGGGGGCTTCGAAAACTGTTTTTT. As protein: CARERDRGLRKLFF.

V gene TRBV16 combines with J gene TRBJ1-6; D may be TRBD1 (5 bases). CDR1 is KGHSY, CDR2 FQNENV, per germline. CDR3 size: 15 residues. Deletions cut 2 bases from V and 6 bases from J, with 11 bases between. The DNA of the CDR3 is TGTGCCAGCAGCCAAAAGGGGATCAGTAATTCACCCCTCCACTTT. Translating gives CASSQKGISNSPLHF.

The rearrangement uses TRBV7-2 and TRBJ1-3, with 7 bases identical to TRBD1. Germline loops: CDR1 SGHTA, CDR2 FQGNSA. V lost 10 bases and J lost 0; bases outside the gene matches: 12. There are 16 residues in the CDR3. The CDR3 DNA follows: TGTGCCACTACGGGACAGAGCGTTCTCTCTGGAAACACCATATATTTT. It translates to CATTGQSVLSGNTIYF.

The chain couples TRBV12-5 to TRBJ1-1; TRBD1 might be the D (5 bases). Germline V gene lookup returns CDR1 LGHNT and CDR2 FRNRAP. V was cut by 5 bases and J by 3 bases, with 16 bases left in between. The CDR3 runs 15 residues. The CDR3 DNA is TGTGCTAGTGGTCCCTCATTCTCGGGGGACACTGAAGCTTTCTTT. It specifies CASGPSFSGDTEAFF. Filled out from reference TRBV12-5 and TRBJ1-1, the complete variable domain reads DARVTQTPRHKVTEMGQEVTMRCQPILGHNTVFWYRQTMMQGLELLAYFRNRAPLDDSGMPKDRFSAEMPDATLATLKIQPSEPRDSAVYFCASGPSFSGDTEAFFGQGTRLTVV.